This T cell receptor (beta chain) derives from a study of shared clonotypes between healthy human individuals (dated by TCRdb to the early 2020s). Turning to the overall study: The cohort included three men and a couple of women between 18 and 49 years of age. For each donor, CD4 naive and CD4 memory were each given three plates, CD8 naive was given two plates, and CD8 memory was given one plate. To estimate repertoire size and how much clonotype sharing occurs between individuals, the study deeply sequenced the blood TCR repertoires of five healthy adults. To increase sequencing depth and limit assay-specific biases, different laboratories used diverse techniques to prepare libraries and sequence TCR repertoires. Between about 0.85 and 8.9 billion PBMCs per donor were obtained by leukapheresis.

Summary of the overall study and its limitations: Because the study included a small number of donors, the genetic and exposure-history diversity represented was limited. Only blood was sampled, and tissue TCR repertoires likely differ from those in blood. Pairwise subsampling indicated that sequencing depth was expected to affect the degree of clonotype sharing among donors. Naive subsets generally had larger estimated clonotype richness than memory subsets did. Incomplete sequencing was indicated by rarefaction of sorted-subset datasets, despite the large sequencing depth. Compared with non-shared clonotypes, the clonotypes found in all four sorted-subset donors had higher generation probabilities. About 5% of naive CD4, 3.5% of naive CD8, roughly 2.4% of memory CD4, and around 0.42% of memory CD8 clonotypes were shared across a few donors.

Turning to this clone: Its cognate antigen has yet to be identified. No base quality values were provided; no much bigger clone lies one nucleotide off.

Using the deep immunoSEQ assay, multiplex PCR amplified TCR CDR3 regions from genomic DNA. Genomic DNA extracted from each cell subset was distributed evenly over all wells of several immunoSEQ 96-well plates, and each plate served as one replicate. For sorted subsets, about 0.2 ug genomic DNA, equal to 25,000 to 35,000 T cell genomes, was loaded into each replicate PCR. Purified libraries were quantified with a Qubit 3.0 fluorometer, sized on a Bioanalyzer 2100, and re-quantified with the KAPA Library Quantification kit. A separate single-read 150-cycle Illumina NextSeq 550 flow cell was used to sequence each immunoSEQ 96-well plate. Per the original workflow: Because the immunoSEQ output included only junctional sequences and no quality scores, the filtering could not be the same as the filtering used for full-length reads. To assign V/J genes and CDR3, sequences were annotated against IMGT germline references using PyIR, a Python wrapper for IgBLAST v1.9. Any read was removed if the V/J assignment was weak (E-value above 1e-6), the CDR3 was missing, or the read contained stop codons, out-of-frame junctions, or ambiguous translated residues. V3J clonotypes were defined as sequences sharing the same inferred V gene, J gene, and CDR3 amino acid sequence. To compute the percentage overlap between repertoires, the number of shared unique clonotypes was divided by the size of the smaller repertoire. Richness of each repertoire was evaluated using RTK rarefaction, the Chao1 estimator, and Recon v2.1 estimates of unobserved clonotypes. Generation probabilities were computed with OLGA for all TCRbeta clonotypes obtained by the gDNA method from several donors. In its TCRdb copy, this immuneACCESS table keeps in-frame sequences only and misses some clones. Where compared with another copy, unresolved V genes explain less than half of these, and the others have no known cause. That table gives V, J and clone size, and the DNA gave D and trimming. For this sample the table gives more than 2 million clones, of which less than 95% were detected only once. About 1.1% of the sample is taken by the ten largest.

Trimming at the junction amounts to 1 base on V and 2 bases on J, and the germline ends lie 15 bases apart. From the cysteine up to the phenylalanine, the CDR3 has a length of 17 residues. Only the CDR3 region is kept as DNA, spanning 51 bases read in frame from base 1. As encoded in the germline V gene, CDR1 is MGHRA while CDR2 is YSYEKL. For the CD8 naive samples, CD45RO-negative cells were positively selected for CCR7, yielding a CD45RA+CCR7+ population from which TemRA cells were excluded. The donors were healthy, HIV-negative adults with no recently reported acute infections or vaccinations. Every donor was a Caucasian adult residing in Nashville, Tennessee, USA. Blood was obtained by leukapheresis, after which PBMCs were separated by Ficoll-Histopaque density gradient centrifugation and cryopreserved in liquid nitrogen vapor phase. Analytical flow cytometry was used to check the purity and quantity of every magnetically sorted T cell population. Genomic DNA was isolated from each sorted fraction and quantified by UV absorbance on a Nanodrop 2000c.

Sequenced input: naive CD8+ T cells sorted from blood. The cell subset or site label corresponds to: CD45RA+CCR7+. Recombination joined TRBV4-1 with TRBJ1-3, with the D gene call left open. The clonotype was recovered from a young man in good health. The DNA sequence is TGCGCCAGCAGCCAAGTAAACGGCGGCTTCCCTGGAAACACCATATATTTT. Translated, it reads CASSQVNGGFPGNTIYF.